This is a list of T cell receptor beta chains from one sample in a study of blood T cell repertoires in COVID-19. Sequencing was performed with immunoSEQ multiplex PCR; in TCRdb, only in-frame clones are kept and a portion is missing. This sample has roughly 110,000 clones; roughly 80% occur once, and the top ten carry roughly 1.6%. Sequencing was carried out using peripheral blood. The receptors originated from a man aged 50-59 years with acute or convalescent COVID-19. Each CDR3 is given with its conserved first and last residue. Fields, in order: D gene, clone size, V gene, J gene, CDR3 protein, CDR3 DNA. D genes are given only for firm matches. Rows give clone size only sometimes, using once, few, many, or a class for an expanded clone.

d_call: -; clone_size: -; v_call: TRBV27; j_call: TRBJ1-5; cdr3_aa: CASSPLYGGELPQHF; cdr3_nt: TGTGCCAGCAGCCCTTTATATGGGGGGGAATTGCCCCAGCATTTT
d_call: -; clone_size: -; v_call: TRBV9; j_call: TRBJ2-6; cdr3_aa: CASSATPRSLSGANVLTF; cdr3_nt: TGTGCCAGCAGCGCCACACCGCGGAGCCTCTCTGGGGCCAACGTCCTGACTTTC
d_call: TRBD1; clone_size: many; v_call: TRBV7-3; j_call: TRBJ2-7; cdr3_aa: CASSSRQGSYEQYF; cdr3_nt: TGTGCCAGCAGCTCCCGACAGGGGTCCTACGAGCAGTACTTC
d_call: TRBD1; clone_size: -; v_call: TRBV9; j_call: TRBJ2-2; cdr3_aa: CASSVPGTGTGELFF; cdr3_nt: TGTGCCAGCAGCGTTCCCGGGACAGGGACCGGGGAGCTGTTTTTT
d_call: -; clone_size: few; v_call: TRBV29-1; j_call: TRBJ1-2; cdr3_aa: CSVDPPGEGSYGYTF; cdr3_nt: TGCAGCGTTGATCCCCCCGGAGAGGGAAGCTATGGCTACACCTTC
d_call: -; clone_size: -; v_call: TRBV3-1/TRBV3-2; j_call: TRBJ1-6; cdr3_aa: CASSPRVSNSPLHF; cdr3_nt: TGTGCCAGCAGCCCCAGGGTCTCTAATTCACCCCTCCACTTT
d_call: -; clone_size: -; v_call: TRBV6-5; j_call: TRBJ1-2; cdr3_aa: CASTLEGGGSYGYTF; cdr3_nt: TGTGCCAGCACTCTCGAAGGGGGGGGGAGCTATGGCTACACCTTC
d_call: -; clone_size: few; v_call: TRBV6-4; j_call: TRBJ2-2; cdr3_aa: CASSEAGDTGELFF; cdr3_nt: TGTGCCAGCAGTGAGGCAGGGGACACCGGGGAGCTGTTTTTT
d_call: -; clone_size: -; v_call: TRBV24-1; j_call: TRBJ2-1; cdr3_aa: CATSDLGRGRHEQFF; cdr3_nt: TGTGCCACCAGTGATTTAGGCAGGGGAAGGCATGAGCAGTTCTTC
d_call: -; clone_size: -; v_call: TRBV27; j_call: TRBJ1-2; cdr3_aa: CASSTGRSYGYTF; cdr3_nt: TGTGCCAGCAGTACCGGGAGAAGCTATGGCTACACCTTC
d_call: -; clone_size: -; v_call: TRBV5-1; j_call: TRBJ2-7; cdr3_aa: CASSQQGGSYEQYF; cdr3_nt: TGCGCCAGCAGCCAACAGGGGGGGTCCTACGAGCAGTACTTC
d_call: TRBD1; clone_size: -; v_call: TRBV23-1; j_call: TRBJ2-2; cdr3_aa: CASTPLTPGTGPTGELFF; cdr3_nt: TGCGCCAGTACTCCCCTAACTCCGGGGACAGGGCCGACCGGGGAGCTGTTTTTT
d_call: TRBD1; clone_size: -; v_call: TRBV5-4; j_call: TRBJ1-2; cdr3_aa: CASSLSGGRNYGYTF; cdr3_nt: TGTGCCAGCAGCTTGTCAGGGGGCAGGAACTATGGCTACACCTTC
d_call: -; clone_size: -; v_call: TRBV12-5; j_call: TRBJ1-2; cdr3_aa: CASGLVWGRNYGYTF; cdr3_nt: TGTGCTAGTGGTTTGGTATGGGGCAGGAACTATGGCTACACCTTC
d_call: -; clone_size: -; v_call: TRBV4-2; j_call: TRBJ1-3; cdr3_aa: CASSQGAGAGNTIYF; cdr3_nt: TGTGCCAGCAGCCAAGGTGCAGGGGCTGGAAACACCATATATTTT
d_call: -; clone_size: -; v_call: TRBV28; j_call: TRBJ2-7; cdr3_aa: CASSFSRLEQYF; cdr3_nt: TGTGCCAGCAGTTTTTCTCGTTTAGAGCAGTACTTC
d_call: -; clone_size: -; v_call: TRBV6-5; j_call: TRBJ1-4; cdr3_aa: CASSHRDEKLFF; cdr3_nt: TGTGCCAGCAGTCACAGGGATGAAAAACTGTTTTTT
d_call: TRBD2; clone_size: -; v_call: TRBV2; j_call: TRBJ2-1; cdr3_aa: CASRGGDREQFF; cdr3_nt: TGTGCCAGCCGTGGGGGGGACCGGGAGCAGTTCTTC
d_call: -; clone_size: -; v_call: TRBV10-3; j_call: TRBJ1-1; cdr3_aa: CAISESPGNTEAFF; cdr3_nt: TGTGCCATCAGTGAGTCACCGGGGAACACTGAAGCTTTCTTT
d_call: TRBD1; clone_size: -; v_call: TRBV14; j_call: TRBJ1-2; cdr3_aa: CASSQETGGNYGYTF; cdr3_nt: TGTGCCAGCAGCCAAGAGACAGGGGGAAACTATGGCTACACCTTC
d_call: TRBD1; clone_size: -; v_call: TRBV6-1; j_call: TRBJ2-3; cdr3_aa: CASSELTPGQWTDTQYF; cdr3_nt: TGTGCCAGCAGTGAGCTGACCCCGGGACAGTGGACAGATACGCAGTATTTT
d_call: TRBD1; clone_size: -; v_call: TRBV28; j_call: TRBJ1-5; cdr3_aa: CASSPTGVQPQHF; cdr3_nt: TGTGCCAGCAGTCCCACAGGGGTTCAGCCCCAGCATTTT
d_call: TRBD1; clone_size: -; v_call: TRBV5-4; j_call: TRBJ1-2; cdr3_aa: CASSFDRTGGLYGYTF; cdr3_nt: TGTGCCAGCAGCTTCGACCGGACAGGGGGTCTCTATGGCTACACCTTC
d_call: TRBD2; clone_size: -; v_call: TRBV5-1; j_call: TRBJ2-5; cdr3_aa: CASSPGLAGTETQYF; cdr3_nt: TGCGCCAGCAGCCCCGGACTAGCGGGGACAGAGACCCAGTACTTC
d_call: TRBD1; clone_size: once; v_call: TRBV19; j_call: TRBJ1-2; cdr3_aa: CASSILPGQGFEGYTF; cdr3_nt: TGTGCCAGTAGTATCCTTCCGGGACAGGGGTTTGAGGGCTACACCTTC
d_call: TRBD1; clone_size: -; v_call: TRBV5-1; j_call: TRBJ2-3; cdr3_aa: CASTGTGSSLKQYF; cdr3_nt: TGCGCCAGCACCGGGACAGGGTCTTCCTTGAAGCAGTATTTT
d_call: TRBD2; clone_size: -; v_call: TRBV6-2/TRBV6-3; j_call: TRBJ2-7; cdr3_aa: CASSLLAGVLYEQYF; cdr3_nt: TGTGCCAGCAGCCTTCTAGCGGGGGTCCTCTACGAGCAGTACTTC
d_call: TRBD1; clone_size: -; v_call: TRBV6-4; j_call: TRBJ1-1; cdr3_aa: CASSLGQGSTEAFF; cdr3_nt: TGTGCCAGCAGTCTGGGACAGGGTAGCACTGAAGCTTTCTTT
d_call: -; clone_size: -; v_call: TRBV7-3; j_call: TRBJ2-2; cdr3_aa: CASSLTKKVGGHRGAVF; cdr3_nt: TGTGCCAGCAGCTTAACGAAAAAGGTCGGCGGTCACCGGGGAGCTGTTTTT
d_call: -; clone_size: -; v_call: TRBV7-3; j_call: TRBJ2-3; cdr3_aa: CASSLTSLNTDTQYF; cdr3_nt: TGTGCCAGCAGCTTAACATCTCTTAACACAGATACGCAGTATTTT
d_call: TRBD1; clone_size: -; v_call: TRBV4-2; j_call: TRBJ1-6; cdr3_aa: CASSQLGTGFYNSPLHF; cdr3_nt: TGTGCCAGCAGCCAACTCGGGACAGGGTTTTATAATTCACCCCTCCACTTT
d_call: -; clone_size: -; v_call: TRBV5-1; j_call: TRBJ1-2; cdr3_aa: CASSLGARGYTF; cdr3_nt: TGCGCCAGCAGCTTGGGGGCGCGTGGCTACACCTTC
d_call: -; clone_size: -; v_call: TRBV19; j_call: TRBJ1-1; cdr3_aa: CASRRILNTEAFF; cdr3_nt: TGTGCCAGTAGGCGGATATTGAACACTGAAGCTTTCTTT
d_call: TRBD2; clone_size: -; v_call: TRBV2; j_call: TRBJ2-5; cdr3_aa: CASSRQAGGGETQYF; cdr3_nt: TGTGCCAGCAGTCGTCAAGCGGGGGGCGGAGAGACCCAGTACTTC
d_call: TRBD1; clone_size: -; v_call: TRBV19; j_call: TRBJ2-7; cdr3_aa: CASSIRGTGALSYEQYF; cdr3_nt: TGTGCCAGTAGTATACGAGGGACAGGGGCTCTCTCCTACGAGCAGTACTTC
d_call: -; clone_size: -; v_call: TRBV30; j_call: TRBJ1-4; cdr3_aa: CATSRAGQEKLFF; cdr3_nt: TGTGCGACTTCTCGGGCAGGGCAGGAAAAACTGTTTTTT
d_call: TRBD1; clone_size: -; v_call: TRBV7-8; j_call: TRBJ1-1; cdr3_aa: CASTRGLNTEAFF; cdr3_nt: TGTGCCAGCACAAGGGGGCTAAACACTGAAGCTTTCTTT
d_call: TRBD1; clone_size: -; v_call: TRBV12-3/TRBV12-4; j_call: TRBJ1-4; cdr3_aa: CASGTGVTEKLFF; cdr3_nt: TGTGCCAGCGGGACAGGGGTTACTGAAAAACTGTTTTTT
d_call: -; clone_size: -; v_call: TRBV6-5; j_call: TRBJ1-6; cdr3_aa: CASRPQARSPLHF; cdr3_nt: TGTGCCAGCAGACCCCAGGCCCGATCACCCCTCCACTTT
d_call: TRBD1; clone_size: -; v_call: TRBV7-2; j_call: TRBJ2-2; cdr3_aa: CASSLTGGAGGELFF; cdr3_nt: TGTGCCAGCAGCCTTACAGGGGGCGCAGGCGGGGAGCTGTTTTTT
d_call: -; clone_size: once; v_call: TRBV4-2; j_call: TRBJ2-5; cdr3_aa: CASSQDRRETQYF; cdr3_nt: TGTGCCAGCAGCCAAGATCGGCGGGAGACCCAGTACTTC
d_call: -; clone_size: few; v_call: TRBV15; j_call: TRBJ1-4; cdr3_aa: CATSRDFSVGRGREKLFF; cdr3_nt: TGTGCCACCAGCAGAGATTTTTCTGTTGGGAGGGGGAGAGAAAAACTGTTTTTT
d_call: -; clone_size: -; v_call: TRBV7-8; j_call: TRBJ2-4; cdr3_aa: CASSPMGAQNIQYF; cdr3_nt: TGTGCCAGCAGCCCCATGGGGGCCCAAAACATTCAGTACTTC
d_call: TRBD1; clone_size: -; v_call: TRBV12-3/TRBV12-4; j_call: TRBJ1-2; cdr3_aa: CASSTHRGGGYTF; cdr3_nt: TGTGCCAGCAGTACTCACAGGGGGGGTGGCTACACCTTC
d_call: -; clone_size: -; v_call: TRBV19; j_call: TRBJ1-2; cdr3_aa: CASSIGRTAVYGYTF; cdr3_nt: TGTGCCAGTAGTATAGGACGAACAGCGGTGTATGGCTACACCTTC
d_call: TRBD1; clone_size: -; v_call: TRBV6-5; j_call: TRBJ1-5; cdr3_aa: CASILDRVNQPQHF; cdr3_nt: TGTGCCAGCATTCTCGACAGGGTAAATCAGCCCCAGCATTTT
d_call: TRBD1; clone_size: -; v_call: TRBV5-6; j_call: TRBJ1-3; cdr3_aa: CASSFQGARPGNTIYF; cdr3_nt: TGTGCCAGCAGCTTTCAGGGGGCGCGCCCTGGAAACACCATATATTTT
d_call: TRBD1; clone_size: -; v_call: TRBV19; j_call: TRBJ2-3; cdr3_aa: CASSWTGGTDTQYF; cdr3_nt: TGTGCCAGTAGTTGGACAGGGGGCACAGATACGCAGTATTTT
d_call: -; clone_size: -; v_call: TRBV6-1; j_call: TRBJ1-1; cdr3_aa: CASSDVGAGMNTEAFF; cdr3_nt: TGTGCCAGCAGTGATGTTGGGGCAGGGATGAACACTGAAGCTTTCTTT
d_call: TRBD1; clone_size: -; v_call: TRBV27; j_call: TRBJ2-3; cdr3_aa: CASRGRGGKDTQYF; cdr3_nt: TGTGCCAGCCGGGGCCGAGGGGGCAAGGATACGCAGTATTTT
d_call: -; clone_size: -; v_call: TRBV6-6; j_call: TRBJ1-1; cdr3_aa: CASSYSSNTEAFF; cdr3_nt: TGTGCCAGCAGTTACTCAAGCAACACTGAAGCTTTCTTT
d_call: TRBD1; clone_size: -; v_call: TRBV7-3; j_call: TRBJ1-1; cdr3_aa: CASSFRGQGTEAFF; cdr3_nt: TGTGCCAGCAGCTTCAGGGGGCAGGGCACTGAAGCTTTCTTT
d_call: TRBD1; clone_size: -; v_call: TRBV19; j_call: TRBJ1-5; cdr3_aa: CASSIERGRNQPQHF; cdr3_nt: TGTGCCAGTAGTATAGAGAGGGGGCGCAATCAGCCCCAGCATTTT
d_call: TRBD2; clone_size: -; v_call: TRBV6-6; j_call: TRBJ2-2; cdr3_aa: CASSPLAGVNTGELFF; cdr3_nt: TGTGCCAGCAGCCCTCTAGCGGGGGTGAACACCGGGGAGCTGTTTTTT
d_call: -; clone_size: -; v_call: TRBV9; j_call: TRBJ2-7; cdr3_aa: CASSVGYGTPYEQYF; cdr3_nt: TGTGCCAGCAGCGTAGGTTATGGGACACCCTACGAGCAGTACTTC